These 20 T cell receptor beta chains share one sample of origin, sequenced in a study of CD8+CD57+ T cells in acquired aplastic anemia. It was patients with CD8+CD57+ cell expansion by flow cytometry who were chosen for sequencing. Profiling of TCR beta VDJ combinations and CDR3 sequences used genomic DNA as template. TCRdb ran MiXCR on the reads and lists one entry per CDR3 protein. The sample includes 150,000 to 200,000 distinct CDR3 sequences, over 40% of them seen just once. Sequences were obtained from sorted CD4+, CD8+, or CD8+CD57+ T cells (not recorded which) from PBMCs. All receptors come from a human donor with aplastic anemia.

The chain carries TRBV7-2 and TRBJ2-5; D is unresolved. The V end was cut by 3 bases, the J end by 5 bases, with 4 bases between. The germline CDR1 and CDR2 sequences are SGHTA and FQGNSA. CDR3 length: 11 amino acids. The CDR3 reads CASSLPETQYF. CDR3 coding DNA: TGTGCCAGCAGCTTGCCTGAGACCCAGTACTTC.

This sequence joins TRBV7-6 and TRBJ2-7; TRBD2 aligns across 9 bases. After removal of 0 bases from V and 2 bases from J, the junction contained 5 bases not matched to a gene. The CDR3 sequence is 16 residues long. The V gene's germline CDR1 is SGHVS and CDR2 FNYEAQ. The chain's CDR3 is CASSLALAGSTYEQYF. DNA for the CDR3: TGTGCCAGCAGCTTAGCTCTAGCGGGAAGTACCTACGAGCAGTACTTC.

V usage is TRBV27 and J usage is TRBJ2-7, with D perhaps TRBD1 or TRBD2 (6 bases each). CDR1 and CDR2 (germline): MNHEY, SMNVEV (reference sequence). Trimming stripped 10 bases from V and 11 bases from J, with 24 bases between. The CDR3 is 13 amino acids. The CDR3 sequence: CATRGIAEFREYF. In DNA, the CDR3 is TGTGCCACCAGGGGAATAGCGGAATTCCGGGAGTACTTC.

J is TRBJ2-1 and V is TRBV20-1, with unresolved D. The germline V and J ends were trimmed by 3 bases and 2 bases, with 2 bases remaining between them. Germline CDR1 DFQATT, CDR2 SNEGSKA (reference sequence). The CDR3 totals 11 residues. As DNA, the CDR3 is TGCAGTGCTAGGGCCTACAATGAGCAGTTCTTC. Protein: CSARAYNEQFF.

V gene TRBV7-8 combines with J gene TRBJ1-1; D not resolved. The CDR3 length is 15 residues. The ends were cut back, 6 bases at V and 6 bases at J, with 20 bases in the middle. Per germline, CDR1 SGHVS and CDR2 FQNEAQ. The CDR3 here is CASRPPVGASAEAFF. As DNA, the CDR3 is TGTGCCAGCAGGCCTCCTGTGGGCGCGTCGGCTGAAGCTTTCTTT.

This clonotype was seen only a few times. CDR3 amino acids: CASSYGGEGYTF. The CDR3 region has the DNA TGTGCCAGCAGTTACGGGGGGGAAGGCTACACCTTC. The chain is built from TRBV6-5 and TRBJ1-2; perhaps TRBD1 as D (5 bases). Germline-derived CDR1 and CDR2 are MNHEY and SVGAGI. The V gene lost 2 bases and the J gene lost 8 bases, with 9 bases spanning the gap. The CDR3 is 12 residues long.

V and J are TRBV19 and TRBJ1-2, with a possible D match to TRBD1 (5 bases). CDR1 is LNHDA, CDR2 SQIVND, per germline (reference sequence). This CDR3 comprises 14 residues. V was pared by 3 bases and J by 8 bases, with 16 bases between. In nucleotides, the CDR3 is TGTGCCAGTAGTATCAACACCAGGGATGTGGGCTACACCTTC. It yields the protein CASSINTRDVGYTF.

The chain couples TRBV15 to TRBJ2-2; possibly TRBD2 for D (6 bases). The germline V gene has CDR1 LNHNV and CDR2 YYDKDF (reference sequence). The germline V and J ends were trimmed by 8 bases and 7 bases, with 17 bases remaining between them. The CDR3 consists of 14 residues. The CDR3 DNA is TGTGCCACCTCGTCGGGAGAGGATAGCGGGGAGCTGTTTTTT. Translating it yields CATSSGEDSGELFF.

CDR3 in DNA: TGTGCCAGCAGTCCTGACTCCCTCGATCATTCACCCCTCCACTTT. This gives the protein CASSPDSLDHSPLHF. The chain recombines TRBV2 with TRBJ1-6; D not resolved. Trimming removed 5 bases from V and 8 bases from J, with 16 bases in between. This CDR3 is built from 15 residues. The germline V gene has CDR1 SNHLY and CDR2 FYNNEI.

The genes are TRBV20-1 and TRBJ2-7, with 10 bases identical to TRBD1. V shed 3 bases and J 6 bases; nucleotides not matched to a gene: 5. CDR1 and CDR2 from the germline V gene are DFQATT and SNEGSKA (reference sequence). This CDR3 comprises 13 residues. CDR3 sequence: CSARAGTGVEQYF. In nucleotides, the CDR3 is TGCAGTGCTAGGGCAGGGACAGGGGTCGAGCAGTACTTC.

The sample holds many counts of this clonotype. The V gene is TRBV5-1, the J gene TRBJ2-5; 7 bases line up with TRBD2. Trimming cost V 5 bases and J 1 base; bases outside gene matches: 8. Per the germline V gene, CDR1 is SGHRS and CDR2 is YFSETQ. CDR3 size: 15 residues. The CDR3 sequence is CASSMASGLQETQYF. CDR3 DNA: TGCGCCAGCAGTATGGCTAGCGGCCTCCAAGAGACCCAGTACTTC.

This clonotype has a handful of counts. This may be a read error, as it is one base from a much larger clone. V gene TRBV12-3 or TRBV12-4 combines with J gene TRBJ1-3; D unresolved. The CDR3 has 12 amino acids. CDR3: CASSFRGDTIYF. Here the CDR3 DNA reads TGTGCCAGCAGTTTCCGTGGAGACACCATATATTTT.

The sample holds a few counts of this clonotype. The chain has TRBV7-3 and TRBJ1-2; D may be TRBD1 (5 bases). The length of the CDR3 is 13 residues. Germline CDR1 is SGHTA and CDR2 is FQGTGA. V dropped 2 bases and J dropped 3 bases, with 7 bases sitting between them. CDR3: CASSLDSHYGYTF. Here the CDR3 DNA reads TGTGCCAGCAGCTTAGACAGCCACTATGGCTACACCTTC. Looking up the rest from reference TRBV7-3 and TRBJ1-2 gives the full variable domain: GAGVSQTPSNKVTEKGKYVELRCDPISGHTALYWYRQSLGQGPEFLIYFQGTGAADDSGLPNDRFFAVRPEGSVSTLKIQRTERGDSAVYLCASSLDSHYGYTFGSGTRLTVV.

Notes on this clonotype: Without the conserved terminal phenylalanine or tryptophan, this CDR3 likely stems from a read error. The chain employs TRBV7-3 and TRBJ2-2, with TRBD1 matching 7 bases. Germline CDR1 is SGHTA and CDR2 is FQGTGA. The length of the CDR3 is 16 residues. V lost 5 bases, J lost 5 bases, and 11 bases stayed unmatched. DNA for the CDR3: TGTGCCAGCAGCCAAGATACAGGGGTGGAGACCGGGGAGCTGTTTCTT. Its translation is CASSQDTGVETGELFL.

The CDR3 loop is CSARRTGEQFF. The DNA of the CDR3 is TGCAGTGCTAGGCGGACGGGGGAGCAGTTCTTC. The chain combines TRBV20-1 with TRBJ2-1, with a weak D call TRBD2 (5 bases). CDR3 size: 11 residues. Germline-derived CDR1 and CDR2 are DFQATT and SNEGSKA (reference sequence). V lost 3 bases to trimming and J lost 10 bases, with 10 bases between them.

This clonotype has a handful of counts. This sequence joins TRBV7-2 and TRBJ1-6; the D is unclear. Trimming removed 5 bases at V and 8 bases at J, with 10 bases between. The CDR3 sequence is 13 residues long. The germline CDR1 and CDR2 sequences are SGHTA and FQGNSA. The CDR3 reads CASSVTFDSPLHF. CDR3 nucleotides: TGTGCCAGCAGCGTTACCTTCGATTCACCCCTCCACTTT.

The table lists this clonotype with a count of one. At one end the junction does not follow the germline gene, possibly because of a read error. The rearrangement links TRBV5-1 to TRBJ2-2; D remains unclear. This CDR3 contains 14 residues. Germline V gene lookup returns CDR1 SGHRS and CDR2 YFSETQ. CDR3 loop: CASNLAGNTGELFF. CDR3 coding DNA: TGCGCCAGCAACTTGGCTGGGAACACCGGGGAGCTGTTTTTT.

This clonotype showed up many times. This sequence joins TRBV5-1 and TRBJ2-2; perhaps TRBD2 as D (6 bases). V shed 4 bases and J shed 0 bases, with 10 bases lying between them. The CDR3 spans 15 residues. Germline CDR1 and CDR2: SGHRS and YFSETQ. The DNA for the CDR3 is TGCGCCAGCAGCCGTAGCGGCACGAACACCGGGGAGCTGTTTTTT. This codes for CASSRSGTNTGELFF.

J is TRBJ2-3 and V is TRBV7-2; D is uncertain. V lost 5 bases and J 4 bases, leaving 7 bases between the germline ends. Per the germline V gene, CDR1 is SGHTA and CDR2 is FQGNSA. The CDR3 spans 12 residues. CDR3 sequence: CASSPNSDTQYF. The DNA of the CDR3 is TGTGCCAGCAGCCCAAACTCAGATACGCAGTATTTT.

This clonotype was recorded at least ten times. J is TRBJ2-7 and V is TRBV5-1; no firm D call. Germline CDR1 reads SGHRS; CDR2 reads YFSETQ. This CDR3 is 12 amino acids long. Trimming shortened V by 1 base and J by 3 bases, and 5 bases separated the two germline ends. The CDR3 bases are TGCGCCAGCAGCTTGAAAGGCTACGAGCAGTACTTC. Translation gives CASSLKGYEQYF.